Below are 17 T cell receptor beta chains sequenced from a single sample in a study of blood T cell repertoires in COVID-19. Clones were read by immunoSEQ multiplex PCR, and TCRdb kept only the in-frame ones, dropping some. The repertoire holds 100,000 to 150,000 clones, around 83% seen once, with 5.9% in the top ten. Sequenced: peripheral blood. Every receptor here comes from a man aged 80 or over with active or convalescent COVID-19.

The genes are TRBV18 and TRBJ2-7; possible D gene TRBD1, 5 bases. This CDR3 contains 14 residues. Per germline, CDR1 KGHSH and CDR2 LQKENI. V shed 3 bases and J shed 2 bases, with 11 bases lying between them. CDR3 in DNA: TGTGCCAGCTCACCGACAGCCGGGCCCTACGAGCAGTACTTC. Its protein product is CASSPTAGPYEQYF. The whole variable domain, filled in from reference TRBV18 and TRBJ2-7, reads NAGVMQNPRHLVRRRGQEARLRCSPMKGHSHVYWYRQLPEEGLKFMVYLQKENIIDESGMPKERFSAEFPKEGPSILRIQQVVRGDSAAYFCASSPTAGPYEQYFGPGTRLTVT.

The gene calls are TRBV6-5 and TRBJ1-1, with a possible D match to TRBD1 (5 bases). The V gene's germline CDR1 is MNHEY and CDR2 SVGAGI. The CDR3 consists of 14 residues. V lost 4 bases and J lost 0, with 9 bases in between. CDR3 sequence (DNA): TGTGCCAGCAGTTCCCGGACAATGAACACTGAAGCTTTCTTT. Protein: CASSSRTMNTEAFF.

J is TRBJ1-1 and V is TRBV25-1, with D tentatively TRBD1 (6 bases). This CDR3 comprises 15 residues. Trimming cost V 2 bases and J 4 bases, with 14 bases left between them. Germline loops: CDR1 MGHDK, CDR2 SYGVNS. The CDR3 region has the DNA TGTGCCAGCAGTGAACGTCGGCAGGGGAGCACTGAAGCTTTCTTT. This gives the protein CASSERRQGSTEAFF.

The chain joins TRBV30 to TRBJ1-1; a weak D match, TRBD1 (5 bases). The CDR3 is 14 amino acids. The ends were cut back, 0 bases at V and 1 base at J, with 9 bases in the middle. The germline V gene encodes CDR1 GTSNPN and CDR2 SVGIG (reference sequence). CDR3 protein: CAWSVGVRNTEAFF. Here the CDR3 DNA reads TGTGCCTGGAGTGTAGGGGTCAGGAACACTGAAGCTTTCTTT.

V and J are TRBV5-5 and TRBJ2-7; D is ambiguous. The V end lost 0 bases, the J end lost 0 bases, and 13 bases lay between the germline ends. The CDR3 consists of 16 residues. CDR1 and CDR2 from the germline V gene are SGHKS and YYEKEE (reference sequence). Here the CDR3 DNA reads TGTGCCAGCAGCTTGGGGGTGACCCCTAGCTCCTACGAGCAGTACTTC. Translated: CASSLGVTPSSYEQYF.

The chain has TRBV9 and TRBJ1-1; D is possibly TRBD1 (6 bases). Germline V lookup: CDR1 SGDLS, CDR2 YYNGEE. Between the trimmed V and J ends, which lost 4 bases and 4 bases, there was a span of 20 bases. The CDR3 contains 16 residues. For the CDR3, the DNA is TGTGCCAGCAGCCCACAAGGGGGACAAGGGGGCACTGAAGCTTTCTTT. Encoded protein: CASSPQGGQGGTEAFF.

V usage is TRBV11-2 and J usage is TRBJ2-5, with TRBD1 identical over 10 bases. Germline values: CDR1 SGHAT, CDR2 FQNNGV. The V gene end was trimmed by 3 bases and the J gene end by 3 bases; junction bases not matched to a gene: 4. This CDR3 contains 15 residues. CDR3 DNA: TGTGCCAGCAGCTTCCCGGGGACAGGGGAAGAGACCCAGTACTTC. Amino acids: CASSFPGTGEETQYF.

This clone was observed a handful of times. The V gene is TRBV19, the J gene TRBJ1-5; possibly TRBD1 for D (6 bases). Germline loops: CDR1 LNHDA, CDR2 SQIVND (reference sequence). This CDR3 has 14 amino acids. V was clipped by 7 bases and J by 5 bases, with 15 bases between them. The CDR3 sequence is CASKGRGGDQPQHF. Written as DNA, the CDR3 is TGTGCCAGTAAGGGGAGAGGGGGAGATCAGCCCCAGCATTTT.

The V gene is TRBV13, the J gene TRBJ1-1, with 10 bases identical to TRBD1. This CDR3 spans 15 amino acids. From germline, CDR1 is PRHDT and CDR2 FYEKMQ (reference sequence). The J segment lost 8 bases and the V segment lost 5 bases, leaving 11 bases of the junction unmatched. The CDR3 region is CASSPAGTGVVEAFF. The DNA of the CDR3 is TGTGCCAGCAGCCCCGCCGGGACAGGGGTTGTCGAAGCTTTCTTT. Based on the CDR3 plus reference TRBV13 and TRBJ1-1, the full variable domain is AAGVIQSPRHLIKEKRETATLKCYPIPRHDTVYWYQQGPGQDPQFLISFYEKMQSDKGSIPDRFSAQQFSDYHSELNMSSLELGDSALYFCASSPAGTGVVEAFFGQGTRLTVV.

The table lists this clone with a count of one. This chain joins TRBV2 and TRBJ1-2; the match to TRBD1 covers 7 bases. CDR3 length equals 15 residues. Trimming cost V 4 bases and J 2 bases; bases outside gene matches: 7. The V gene's germline CDR1 is SNHLY and CDR2 FYNNEI. CDR3 loop: CASSVTRDSNYGYTF. DNA of the CDR3: TGTGCCAGCAGTGTGACCCGGGACAGCAACTATGGCTACACCTTC.

The chain recombines TRBV9 with TRBJ2-3; D gene unclear. The germline CDR1 and CDR2 sequences are SGDLS and YYNGEE. V was shortened by 0 bases and J by 5 bases, with 10 bases between the two germline ends. The length of the CDR3 is 14 residues. The DNA for the CDR3 is TGTGCCAGCAGCGTAGCCCCCCGGGTAGATACGCAGTATTTT. Translating gives CASSVAPRVDTQYF.

The V gene is TRBV6-5, the J gene TRBJ2-5, with 12 bases that match TRBD1. The J segment lost 5 bases and the V segment lost 7 bases, leaving 8 bases of the junction unmatched. Germline V gene data show CDR1 as MNHEY and CDR2 as SVGAGI. The CDR3 totals 15 residues. CDR3 nucleotides: TGTGCCAGCACCCCGCTGGGACAGGGGGCCGAGACCCAGTACTTC. The encoded protein is CASTPLGQGAETQYF.

The rearrangement links TRBV9 to TRBJ2-2; D might be TRBD1 (6 bases). This CDR3 is built from 15 residues. The germline V gene encodes CDR1 SGDLS and CDR2 YYNGEE. Deletions cut 3 bases from V and 5 bases from J, with 14 bases between. The DNA for the CDR3 is TGTGCCAGCAGCGCACAGGGAATTCAGACCGGGGAGCTGTTTTTT. Its protein product is CASSAQGIQTGELFF.

V is TRBV7-9 and J is TRBJ2-7, with 7 bases fitting TRBD2. CDR1 and CDR2 (germline): SEHNR, FQNEAQ (reference sequence). The CDR3 extends over 15 amino acids. With 5 bases clipped from V and 5 bases from J, the junction kept 12 bases outside the gene matches. The DNA of the CDR3 is TGTGCCAGCAGCCCTAGCGGCGCTAGCGAACACGAGCAGTACTTC. Its translation is CASSPSGASEHEQYF.

This rearrangement joins TRBV6-2 or TRBV6-3 to TRBJ1-6; weak D call: TRBD1 (5 bases). Germline V CDR1 and CDR2: MNHEY, SVGEGT. This CDR3 spans 14 amino acids. V lost 5 bases and J 8 bases, leaving 13 bases between the germline ends. The CDR3 sequence is CASSAATGHSPLHF. CDR3 in DNA: TGTGCCAGCAGTGCGGCTACAGGCCATTCACCCCTCCACTTT.

This chain joins TRBV24-1 and TRBJ2-1, with 11 bases fitting TRBD2. Trimming took 3 bases from V and 0 from J; bases not matched to a gene: 3. CDR1 is KGHDR, CDR2 SFDVKD, per germline. The CDR3 totals 17 residues. The CDR3 sequence is CATSDVTSGDSYNEQFF. DNA for the CDR3: TGTGCCACCAGTGATGTGACTAGCGGGGACTCCTACAATGAGCAGTTCTTC.

The V gene is TRBV9, the J gene TRBJ2-3; no clear D. V was trimmed by 3 bases and J by 4 bases, leaving 9 bases between them. This CDR3 is built from 13 residues. CDR1 and CDR2 (germline): SGDLS, YYNGEE. The CDR3 DNA sequence: TGTGCCAGCAGCGCCGCAGGTGCAGATACGCAGTATTTT. Translated: CASSAAGADTQYF.